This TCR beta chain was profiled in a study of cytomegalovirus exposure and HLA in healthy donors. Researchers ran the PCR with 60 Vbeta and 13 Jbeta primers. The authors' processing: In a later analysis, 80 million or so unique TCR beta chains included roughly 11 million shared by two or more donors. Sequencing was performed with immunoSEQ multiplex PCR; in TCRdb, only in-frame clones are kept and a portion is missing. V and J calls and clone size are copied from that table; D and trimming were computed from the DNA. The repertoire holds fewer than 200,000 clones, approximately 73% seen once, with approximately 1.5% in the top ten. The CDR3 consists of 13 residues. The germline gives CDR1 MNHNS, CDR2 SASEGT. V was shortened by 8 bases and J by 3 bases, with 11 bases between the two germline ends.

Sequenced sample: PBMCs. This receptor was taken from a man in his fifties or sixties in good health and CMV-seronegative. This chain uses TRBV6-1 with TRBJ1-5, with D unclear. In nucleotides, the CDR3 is TGTGCCAGCCTAGGACTGTTCAATCAGCCCCAGCATTTT. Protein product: CASLGLFNQPQHF.